The subject of this entry is one T cell receptor beta chain. The entry originates in a study of blood T cell repertoires in COVID-19. Clones were read by immunoSEQ multiplex PCR, and TCRdb kept only the in-frame ones, dropping some. The sample consists of 440,000 or so clones, 89% of them appearing once. V shed 2 bases and J shed 5 bases, with 15 bases lying between them. Germline CDR1 and CDR2: LGHDT and YNNKEL (reference sequence). There are 15 residues in the CDR3. Patients at the Seattle site were enrolled during active infection and followed longitudinally. The sequence derives from a woman aged 40 to 50 with COVID-19, enrolled during active disease. Sequenced input: peripheral blood. V and J are TRBV3-1 (or the pseudogene TRBV3-2) and TRBJ1-2; tentative D call: TRBD1 (5 bases). In nucleotides, the CDR3 is TGTGCCAGCAGCCAAATGGGGGAGGCGACGTATGGCTACACCTTC. Translating it yields CASSQMGEATYGYTF.